This T cell receptor (beta chain) is drawn from a study of T-cell reconstitution after alpha-beta-depleted transplantation in children. For TCRbeta, the library was prepared with unique molecular identifiers. TCRdb independently ran MiXCR on the PCR reads; one entry per CDR3 protein. The data contain approximately 150,000 distinct CDR3 sequences, around 8.8% of them seen just once; the ten biggest clones take up 15% to 20%. For this clonotype: Its antigen is currently unknown.

The V end lost 4 bases, the J end lost 2 bases, and 6 bases lay between the germline ends. Per germline, CDR1 SQVTM and CDR2 ANQGSEA. The CDR3 loop spans 12 amino acids. Findings of the study overall: T-cell numbers and diversity one year post-transplant derived largely from freshly generated T cells. Several hundred expanded graft clones reportedly supplied alpha-beta T cells about two months after transplant. Diversity of TCRbeta at day 60 was high in some patients, arising from surviving recipient T cells and thymic progenitors.

The clonotype comes from a female patient between 2 and 15 years old who had a stem cell transplant for congenital amegakaryocytic thrombocytopenia, so the T cells may come from the graft donor. This material consisted of PBMCs, mostly from graft donor cells, taken 180 days after TCRalphabeta/CD19-depleted stem cell transplant. The chain links TRBV29-1 to TRBJ1-3; the D is unclear. The CDR3 sequence is CSVGLTGNTIYF. The CDR3 DNA follows: TGCAGCGTTGGGCTAACTGGAAACACCATATATTTT.